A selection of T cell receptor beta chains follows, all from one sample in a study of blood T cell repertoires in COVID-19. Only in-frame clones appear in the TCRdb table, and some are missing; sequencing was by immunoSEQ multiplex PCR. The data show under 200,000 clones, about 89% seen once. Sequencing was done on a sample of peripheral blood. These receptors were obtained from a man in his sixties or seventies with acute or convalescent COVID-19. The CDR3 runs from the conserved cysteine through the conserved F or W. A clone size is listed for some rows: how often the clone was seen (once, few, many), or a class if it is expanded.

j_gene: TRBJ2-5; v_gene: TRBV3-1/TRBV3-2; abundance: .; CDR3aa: CASSFGQSQETQYF
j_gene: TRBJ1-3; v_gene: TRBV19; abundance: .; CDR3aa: CASSDSTGAGNTIYF
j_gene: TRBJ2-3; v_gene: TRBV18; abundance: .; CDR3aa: CASSPIGGVEGTQYF
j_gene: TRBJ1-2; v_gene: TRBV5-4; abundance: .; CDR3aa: CASSLGGTGYYGYTF
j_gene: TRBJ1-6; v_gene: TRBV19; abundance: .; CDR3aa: CASSLDPSTALHF
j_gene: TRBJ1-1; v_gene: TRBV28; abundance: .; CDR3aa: CASKGGGWTEAFF
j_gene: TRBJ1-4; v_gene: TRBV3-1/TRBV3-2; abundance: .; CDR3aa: CASSQPGQGGKLFF
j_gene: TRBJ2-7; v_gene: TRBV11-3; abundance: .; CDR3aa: CASSREGIYEQYF
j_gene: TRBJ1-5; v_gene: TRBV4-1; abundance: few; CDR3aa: CASSQDTGVNQPQHF
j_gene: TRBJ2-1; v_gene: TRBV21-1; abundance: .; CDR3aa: CASSRRDRSSYNEQFF
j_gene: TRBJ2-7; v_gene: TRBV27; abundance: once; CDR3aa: CASSLVLAGVYEQYF
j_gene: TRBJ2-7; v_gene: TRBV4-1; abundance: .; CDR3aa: CASSQVERAIYEQYF
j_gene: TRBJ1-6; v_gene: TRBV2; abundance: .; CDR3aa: CASSEIWEGGTGNSPLHF
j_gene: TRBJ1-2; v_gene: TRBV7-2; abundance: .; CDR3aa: CASSLAVGAGYGYTF
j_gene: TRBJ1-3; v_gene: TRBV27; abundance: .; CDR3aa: CASKGTGGGGNTIYF
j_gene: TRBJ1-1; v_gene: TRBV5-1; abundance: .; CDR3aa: CASSLVAGNTEAFF
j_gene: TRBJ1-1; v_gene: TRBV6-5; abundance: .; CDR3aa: CASRDPGNTEAFF
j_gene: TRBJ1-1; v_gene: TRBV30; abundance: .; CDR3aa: CAWSETGFGTEAFF
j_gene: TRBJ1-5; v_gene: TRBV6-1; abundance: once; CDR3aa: CASSEVQGWNQPQHF
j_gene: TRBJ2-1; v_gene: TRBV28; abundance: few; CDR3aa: CASSFPSGGLSYNEQFF
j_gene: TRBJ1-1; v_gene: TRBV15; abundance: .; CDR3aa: CATSLFETGGLTEAFF
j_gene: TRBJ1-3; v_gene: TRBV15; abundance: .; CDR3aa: CATSPDREYGNTIYF
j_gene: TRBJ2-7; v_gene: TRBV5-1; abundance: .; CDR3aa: CASSKTRQGSEEQYF
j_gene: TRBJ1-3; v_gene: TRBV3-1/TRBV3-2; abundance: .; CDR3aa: CASSTTKGAGNTIYF
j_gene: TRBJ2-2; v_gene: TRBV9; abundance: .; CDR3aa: CASSAGGNTGELFF
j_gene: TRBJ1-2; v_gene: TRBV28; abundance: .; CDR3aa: CASTSNRGGYGYTF
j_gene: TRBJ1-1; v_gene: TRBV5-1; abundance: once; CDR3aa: CASSLNFDGGGEAFF
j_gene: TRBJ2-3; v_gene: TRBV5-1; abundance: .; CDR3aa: CASSPEAYTDTQYF
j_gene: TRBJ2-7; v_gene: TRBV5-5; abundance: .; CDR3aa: CASSPKGGNSYEQYF
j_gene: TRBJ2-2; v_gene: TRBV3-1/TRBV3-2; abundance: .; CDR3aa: CASSHDKRTGELFF
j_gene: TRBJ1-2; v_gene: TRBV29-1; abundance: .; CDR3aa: CSETRQGSGYTF
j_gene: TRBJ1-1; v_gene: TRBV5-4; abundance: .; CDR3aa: CASSFRGNTEAFF
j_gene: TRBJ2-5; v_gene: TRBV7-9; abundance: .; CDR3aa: CASSRFGTGRQETQYF
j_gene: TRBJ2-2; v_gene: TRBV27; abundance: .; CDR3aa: CASRPAPNTGELFF
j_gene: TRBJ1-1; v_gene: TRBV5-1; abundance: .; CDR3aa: CASSLSIGQANTEAFF
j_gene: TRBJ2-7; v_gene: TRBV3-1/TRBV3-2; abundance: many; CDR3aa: CASSSKTGLGEQYF
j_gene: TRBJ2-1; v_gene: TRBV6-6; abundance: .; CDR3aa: CASHSGYSYNEQFF
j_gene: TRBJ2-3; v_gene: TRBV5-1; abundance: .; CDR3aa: CASSSGQGATDTQYF
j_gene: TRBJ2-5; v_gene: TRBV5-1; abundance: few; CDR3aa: CASSVPGQGKGETQYF
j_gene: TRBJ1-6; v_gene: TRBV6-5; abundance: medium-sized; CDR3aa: CASSYGRDNSPLHF
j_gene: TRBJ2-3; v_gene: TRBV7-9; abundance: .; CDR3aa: CASSVGTGGWDTQYF
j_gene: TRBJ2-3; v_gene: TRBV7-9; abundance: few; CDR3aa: CASSLAVTSADTQYF
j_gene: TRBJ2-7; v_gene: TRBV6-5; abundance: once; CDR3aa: CASSLDSRTYEQYF
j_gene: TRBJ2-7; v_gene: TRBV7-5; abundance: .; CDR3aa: CVRSLARAGLLVQYF
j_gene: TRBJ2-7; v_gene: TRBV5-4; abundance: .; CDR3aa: CASSGGLAGNSYEQYF